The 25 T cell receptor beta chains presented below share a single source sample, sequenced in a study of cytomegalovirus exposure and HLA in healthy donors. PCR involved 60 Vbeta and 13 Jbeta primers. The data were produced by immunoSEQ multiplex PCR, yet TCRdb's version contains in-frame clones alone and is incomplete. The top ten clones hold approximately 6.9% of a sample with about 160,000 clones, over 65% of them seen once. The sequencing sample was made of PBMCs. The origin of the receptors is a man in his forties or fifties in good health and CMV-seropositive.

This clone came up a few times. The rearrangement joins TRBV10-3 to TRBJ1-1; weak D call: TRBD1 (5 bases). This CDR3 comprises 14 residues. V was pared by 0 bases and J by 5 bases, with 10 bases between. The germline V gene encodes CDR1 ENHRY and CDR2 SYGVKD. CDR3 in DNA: TGTGCCATCAGTGAGTCTGGGGCGCAGACTGAAGCTTTCTTT. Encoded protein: CAISESGAQTEAFF.

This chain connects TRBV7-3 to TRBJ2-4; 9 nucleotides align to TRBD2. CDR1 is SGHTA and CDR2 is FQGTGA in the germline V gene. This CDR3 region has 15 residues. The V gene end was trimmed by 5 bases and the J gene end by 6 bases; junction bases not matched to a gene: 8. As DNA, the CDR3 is TGTGCCAGCAGCCCGGCGGGTAGCGGGGGAAACATTCAGTACTTC. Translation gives CASSPAGSGGNIQYF.

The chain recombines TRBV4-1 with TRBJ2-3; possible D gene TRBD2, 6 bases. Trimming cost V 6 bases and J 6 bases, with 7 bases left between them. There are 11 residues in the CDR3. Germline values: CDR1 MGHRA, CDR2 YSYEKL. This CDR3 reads CASSAGDTQYF. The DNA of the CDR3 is TGCGCCAGCAGTGCGGGGGATACGCAGTATTTT.

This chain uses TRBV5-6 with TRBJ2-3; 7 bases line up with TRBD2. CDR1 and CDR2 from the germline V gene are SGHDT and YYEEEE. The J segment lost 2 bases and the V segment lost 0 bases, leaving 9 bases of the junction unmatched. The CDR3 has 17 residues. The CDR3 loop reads CASSLASRGTFTDTQYF. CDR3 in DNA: TGTGCCAGCAGCTTGGCCTCGCGGGGGACTTTCACAGATACGCAGTATTTT.

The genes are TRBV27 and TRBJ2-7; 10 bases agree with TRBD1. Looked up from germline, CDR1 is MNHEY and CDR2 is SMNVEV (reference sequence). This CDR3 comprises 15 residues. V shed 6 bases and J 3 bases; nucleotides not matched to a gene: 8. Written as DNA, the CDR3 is TGTGCCAGCAGAATTACGACAGGGGGCGGCTACGAGCAGTACTTC. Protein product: CASRITTGGGYEQYF.

CDR3 sequence: CASSFRSGEEAFF. DNA of the CDR3: TGTGCCAGCAGCTTCCGTTCAGGCGAAGAAGCTTTCTTT. The V gene is TRBV7-3, the J gene TRBJ1-1; D not resolved. Germline CDR1 and CDR2: SGHTA and FQGTGA. The V gene lost 3 bases and the J gene lost 8 bases, with 13 bases spanning the gap. CDR3 length: 13 residues.

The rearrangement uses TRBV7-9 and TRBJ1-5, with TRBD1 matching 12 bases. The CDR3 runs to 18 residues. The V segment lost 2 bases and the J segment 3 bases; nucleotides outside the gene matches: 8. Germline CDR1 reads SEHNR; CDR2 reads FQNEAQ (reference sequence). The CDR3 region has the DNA TGTGCCAGCAGCTTATCCCCCGGGACAGGGGGCGTCAATCAGCCCCAGCATTTT. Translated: CASSLSPGTGGVNQPQHF.

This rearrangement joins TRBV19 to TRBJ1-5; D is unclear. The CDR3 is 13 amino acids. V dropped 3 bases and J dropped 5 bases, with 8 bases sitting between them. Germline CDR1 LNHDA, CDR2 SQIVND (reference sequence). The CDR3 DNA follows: TGTGCCAGTAGTATGCTGGCCCATCAGCCCCAGCATTTT. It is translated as CASSMLAHQPQHF.

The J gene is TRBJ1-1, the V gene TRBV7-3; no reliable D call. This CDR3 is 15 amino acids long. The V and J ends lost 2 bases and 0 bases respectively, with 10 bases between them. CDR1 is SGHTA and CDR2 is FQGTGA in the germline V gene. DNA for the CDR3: TGTGCCAGCAGCTTATTCGTCGAGATGAACACTGAAGCTTTCTTT. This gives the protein CASSLFVEMNTEAFF.

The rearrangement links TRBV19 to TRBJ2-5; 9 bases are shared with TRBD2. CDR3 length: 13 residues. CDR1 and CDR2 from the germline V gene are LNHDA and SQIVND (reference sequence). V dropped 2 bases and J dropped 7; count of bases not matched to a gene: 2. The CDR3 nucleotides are TGTGCCAGTAGTATATTGCGGGGGGGGACCCAGTACTTC. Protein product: CASSILRGGTQYF.

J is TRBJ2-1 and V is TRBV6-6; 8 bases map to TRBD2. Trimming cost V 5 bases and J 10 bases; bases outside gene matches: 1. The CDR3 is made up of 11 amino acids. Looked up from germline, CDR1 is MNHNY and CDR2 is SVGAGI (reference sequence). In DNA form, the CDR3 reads TGTGCCAGCAGTAGCGGGGGAGAGCAGTTCTTC. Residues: CASSSGGEQFF.

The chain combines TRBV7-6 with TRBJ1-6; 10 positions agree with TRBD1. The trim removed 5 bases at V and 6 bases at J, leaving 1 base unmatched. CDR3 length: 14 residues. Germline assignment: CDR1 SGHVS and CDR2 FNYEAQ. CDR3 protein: CASSRDRGNSPLHF. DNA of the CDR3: TGTGCCAGCAGCCGGGACAGGGGTAATTCACCCCTCCACTTT.

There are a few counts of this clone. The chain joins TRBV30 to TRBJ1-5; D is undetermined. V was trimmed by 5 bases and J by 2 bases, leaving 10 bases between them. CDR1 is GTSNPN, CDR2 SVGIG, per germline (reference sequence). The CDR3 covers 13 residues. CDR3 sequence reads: CAWALEGNQPQHF. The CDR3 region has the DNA TGTGCCTGGGCCCTTGAGGGCAATCAGCCCCAGCATTTT.

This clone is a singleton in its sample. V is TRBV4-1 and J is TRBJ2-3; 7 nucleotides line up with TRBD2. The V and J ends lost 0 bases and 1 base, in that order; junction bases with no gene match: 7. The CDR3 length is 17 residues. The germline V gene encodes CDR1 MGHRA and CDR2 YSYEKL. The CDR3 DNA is TGCGCCAGCAGCCAAGATACCCGGACTAGGGGCACAGATACGCAGTATTTT. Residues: CASSQDTRTRGTDTQYF.

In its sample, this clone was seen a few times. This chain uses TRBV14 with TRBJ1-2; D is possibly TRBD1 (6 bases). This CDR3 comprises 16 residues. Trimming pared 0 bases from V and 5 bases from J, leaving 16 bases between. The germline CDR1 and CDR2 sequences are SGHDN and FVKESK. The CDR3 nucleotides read TGTGCCAGCAGCCAAGATTGGGGGCAGGCTGGGTATGGCTACACCTTC. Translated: CASSQDWGQAGYGYTF.

The CDR3 here is CASSQDGAGGGTDTQYF. In DNA form, the CDR3 reads TGCGCCAGCAGCCAAGACGGGGCGGGGGGGGGCACAGATACGCAGTATTTT. This chain uses TRBV4-1 with TRBJ2-3, with TRBD2 identical over 9 bases. The V segment lost 0 bases and the J segment 1 base; nucleotides outside the gene matches: 5. CDR3 length: 17 residues. Germline V gene data show CDR1 as MGHRA and CDR2 as YSYEKL.

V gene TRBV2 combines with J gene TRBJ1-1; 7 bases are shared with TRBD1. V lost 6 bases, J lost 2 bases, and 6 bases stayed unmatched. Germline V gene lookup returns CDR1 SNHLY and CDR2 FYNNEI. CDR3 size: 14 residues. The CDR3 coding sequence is TGTGCCAGCAGCCGCGACAGGGCTAACACTGAAGCTTTCTTT. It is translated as CASSRDRANTEAFF.

The CDR3 nucleotides are TGTGCCAGCAGCTTCAACAGGAGAACTGAAAAACTGTTTTTT. Protein: CASSFNRRTEKLFF. The rearrangement uses TRBV7-8 and TRBJ1-4; a weak D match, TRBD1 (5 bases). The CDR3 covers 14 residues. Germline CDR1 and CDR2: SGHVS and FQNEAQ. Trimming took 3 bases from V and 7 from J, leaving 12 bases between them.

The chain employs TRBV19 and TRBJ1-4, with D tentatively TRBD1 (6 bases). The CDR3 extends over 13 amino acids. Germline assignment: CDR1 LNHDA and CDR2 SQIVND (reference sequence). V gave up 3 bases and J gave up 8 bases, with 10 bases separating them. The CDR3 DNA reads TGTGCCAGTAGTATTGGGACACTCGAAAAACTGTTTTTT. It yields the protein CASSIGTLEKLFF.

CDR3 bases: TGTGCCAGCAGACCGGGAGAAGAGACCCAGTACTTC. This encodes CASRPGEETQYF. This chain connects TRBV2 to TRBJ2-5, with D perhaps matching TRBD2 (6 bases). Trimming cost V 6 bases and J 3 bases, with 8 bases left between them. CDR1 SNHLY and CDR2 FYNNEI come from the germline V gene. The CDR3 covers 12 residues.

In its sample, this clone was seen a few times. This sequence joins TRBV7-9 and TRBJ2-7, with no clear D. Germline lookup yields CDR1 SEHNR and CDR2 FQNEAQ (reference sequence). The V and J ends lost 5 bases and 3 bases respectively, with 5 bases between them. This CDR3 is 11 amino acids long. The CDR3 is CASSPDYEQYF. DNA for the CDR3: TGTGCCAGCAGCCCAGACTACGAGCAGTACTTC.

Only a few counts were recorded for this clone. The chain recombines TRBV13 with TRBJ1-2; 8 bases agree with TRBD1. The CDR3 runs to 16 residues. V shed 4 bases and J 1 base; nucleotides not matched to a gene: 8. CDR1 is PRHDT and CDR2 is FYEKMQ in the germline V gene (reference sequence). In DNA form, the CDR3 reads TGTGCCAGCAGCTATGGACAGGGAGGGCTTAACTATGGCTACACCTTC. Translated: CASSYGQGGLNYGYTF. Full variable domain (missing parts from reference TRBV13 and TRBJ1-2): AAGVIQSPRHLIKEKRETATLKCYPIPRHDTVYWYQQGPGQDPQFLISFYEKMQSDKGSIPDRFSAQQFSDYHSELNMSSLELGDSALYFCASSYGQGGLNYGYTFGSGTRLTVV.

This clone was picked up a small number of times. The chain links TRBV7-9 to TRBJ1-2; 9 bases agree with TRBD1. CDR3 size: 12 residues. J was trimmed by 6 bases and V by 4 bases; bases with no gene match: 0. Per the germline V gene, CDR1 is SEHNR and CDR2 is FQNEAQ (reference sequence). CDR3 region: CASSWDRDGYTF. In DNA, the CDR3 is TGTGCCAGCAGCTGGGACAGGGATGGCTACACCTTC.

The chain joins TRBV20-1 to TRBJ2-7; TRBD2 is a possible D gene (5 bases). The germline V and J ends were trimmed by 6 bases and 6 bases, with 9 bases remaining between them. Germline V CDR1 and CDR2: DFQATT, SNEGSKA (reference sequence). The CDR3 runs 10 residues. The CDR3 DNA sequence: TGCAGTGCGAGGGTTCCCGAGCAGTACTTC. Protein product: CSARVPEQYF.

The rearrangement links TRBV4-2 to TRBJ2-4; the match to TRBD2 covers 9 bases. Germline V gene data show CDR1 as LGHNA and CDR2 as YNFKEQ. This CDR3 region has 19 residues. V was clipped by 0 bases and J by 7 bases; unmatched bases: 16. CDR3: CASSQDRRGSGGGENIQYF. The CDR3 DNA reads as TGTGCCAGCAGCCAAGATCGGAGGGGGAGCGGCGGGGGGGAGAACATTCAGTACTTC.